These T cell receptor beta chains were read from a single sample in a study of post-analysis software for immune sequencing data. A single record per CDR3 protein comes from TCRdb applying MiXCR to the PCR reads. The data show roughly 400,000 distinct CDR3 sequences, approximately 38% seen once. Sequencing was performed on blood. These receptors all stem from a girl aged 2-10 years with multiple sclerosis. Both conserved end residues are part of each CDR3. A D gene is named only where the DNA matches it firmly. The size entry is marked missing in some rows and otherwise reads once, few, many or a size class.

v_call: TRBV20-1
d_call: TRBD2
clone_size: -
j_call: TRBJ2-1
cdr3_aa: CSAQTSGGISNAEQFF
cdr3_nt: TGCAGTGCCCAGACTAGCGGGGGGATCTCGAACGCCGAGCAGTTCTTC

v_call: TRBV6-5
d_call: -
clone_size: -
j_call: TRBJ2-7
cdr3_aa: CASKKTRSRGDEQYF
cdr3_nt: TGTGCCAGCAAAAAAACCCGATCAAGGGGAGACGAGCAGTACTTC

v_call: TRBV28
d_call: -
clone_size: -
j_call: TRBJ2-4
cdr3_aa: CASSPVGGLAKNIQYF
cdr3_nt: TGTGCCAGCAGTCCCGTGGGGGGGCTAGCCAAAAACATTCAGTACTTC

v_call: TRBV20-1
d_call: TRBD1
clone_size: -
j_call: TRBJ2-7
cdr3_aa: CSAVWGRGQGEQYF
cdr3_nt: TGCAGTGCGGTTTGGGGCAGGGGGCAGGGCGAGCAGTACTTC

v_call: TRBV7-9
d_call: -
clone_size: few
j_call: TRBJ2-1
cdr3_aa: CASSLQQGRGNEQFF
cdr3_nt: TGTGCCAGCAGCTTACAACAGGGTCGTGGCAATGAGCAGTTCTTC

v_call: TRBV20-1
d_call: TRBD1
clone_size: -
j_call: TRBJ1-2
cdr3_aa: CSARSGQGWNYGYTF
cdr3_nt: TGCAGTGCTAGATCCGGACAGGGTTGGAACTATGGCTACACCTTC

v_call: TRBV7-2
d_call: TRBD1
clone_size: few
j_call: TRBJ2-7
cdr3_aa: CASTSPTGPSYEQYF
cdr3_nt: TGTGCCAGCACTTCACCGACAGGGCCTTCCTACGAGCAGTACTTC

v_call: TRBV7-3
d_call: TRBD2
clone_size: -
j_call: TRBJ2-5
cdr3_aa: CASSLAGGGLETQYF
cdr3_nt: TGTGCCAGCAGCTTGGCGGGAGGGGGATTGGAGACCCAGTACTTC

v_call: TRBV20-1
d_call: -
clone_size: once
j_call: TRBJ2-6
cdr3_aa: CSAIPGQSSGANVLTF
cdr3_nt: TGCAGTGCTATCCCCGGACAGTCCTCTGGGGCCAACGTCCTGACTTTC

v_call: TRBV11-2
d_call: TRBD1
clone_size: few
j_call: TRBJ2-7
cdr3_aa: CASSFRGQTYEQYF
cdr3_nt: TGTGCCAGCAGCTTCAGGGGACAGACGTACGAGCAGTACTTC

v_call: TRBV9
d_call: -
clone_size: medium-sized
j_call: TRBJ2-7
cdr3_aa: CASSVVGGPYEQYF
cdr3_nt: TGTGCCAGCAGCGTAGTTGGGGGACCCTACGAGCAGTACTTC

v_call: TRBV12-3/TRBV12-4
d_call: -
clone_size: -
j_call: TRBJ2-7
cdr3_aa: CASRGLGIVEQYF
cdr3_nt: TGTGCCAGCAGGGGTCTAGGGATCGTAGAGCAGTACTTC

v_call: TRBV21-1
d_call: -
clone_size: -
j_call: TRBJ2-1
cdr3_aa: CASSKVAGSSYNEQFF
cdr3_nt: TGTGCCAGCAGCAAAGTCGCAGGGAGCTCCTACAATGAGCAGTTCTTC

v_call: TRBV6-5
d_call: -
clone_size: few
j_call: TRBJ1-2
cdr3_aa: CASKQTSRADYGYTF
cdr3_nt: TGTGCCAGCAAACAAACGAGCAGGGCGGACTATGGCTACACCTTC